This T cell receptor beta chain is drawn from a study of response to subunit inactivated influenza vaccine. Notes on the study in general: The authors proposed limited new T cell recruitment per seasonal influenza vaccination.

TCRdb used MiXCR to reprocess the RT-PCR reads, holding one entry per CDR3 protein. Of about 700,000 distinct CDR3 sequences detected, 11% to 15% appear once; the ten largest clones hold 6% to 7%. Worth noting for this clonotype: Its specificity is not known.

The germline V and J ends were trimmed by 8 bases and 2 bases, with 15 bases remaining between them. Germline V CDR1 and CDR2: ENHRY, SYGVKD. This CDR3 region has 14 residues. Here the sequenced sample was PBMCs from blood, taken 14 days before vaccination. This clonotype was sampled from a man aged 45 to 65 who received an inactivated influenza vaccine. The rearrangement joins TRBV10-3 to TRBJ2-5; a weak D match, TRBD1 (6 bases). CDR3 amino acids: CAIGGQNRQETQYF. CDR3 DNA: TGTGCCATCGGCGGACAGAACAGACAAGAGACCCAGTACTTC.